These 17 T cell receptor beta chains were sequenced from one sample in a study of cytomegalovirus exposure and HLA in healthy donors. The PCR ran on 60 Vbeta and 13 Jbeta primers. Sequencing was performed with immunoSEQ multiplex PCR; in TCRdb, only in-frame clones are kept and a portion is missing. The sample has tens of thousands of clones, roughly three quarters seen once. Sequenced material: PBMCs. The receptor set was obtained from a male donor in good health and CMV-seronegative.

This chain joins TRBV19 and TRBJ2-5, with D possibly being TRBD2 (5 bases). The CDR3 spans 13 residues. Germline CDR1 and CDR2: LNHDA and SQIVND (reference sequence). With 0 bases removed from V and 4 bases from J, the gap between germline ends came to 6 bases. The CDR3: CASSIERAETQYF. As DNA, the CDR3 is TGTGCCAGTAGTATAGAGCGGGCAGAGACCCAGTACTTC.

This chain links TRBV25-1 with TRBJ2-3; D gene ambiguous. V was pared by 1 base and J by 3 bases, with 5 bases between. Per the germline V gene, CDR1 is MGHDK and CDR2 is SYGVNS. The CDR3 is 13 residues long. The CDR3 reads CASSESLTDTQYF. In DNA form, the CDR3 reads TGTGCCAGCAGTGAATCCTTAACAGATACGCAGTATTTT.

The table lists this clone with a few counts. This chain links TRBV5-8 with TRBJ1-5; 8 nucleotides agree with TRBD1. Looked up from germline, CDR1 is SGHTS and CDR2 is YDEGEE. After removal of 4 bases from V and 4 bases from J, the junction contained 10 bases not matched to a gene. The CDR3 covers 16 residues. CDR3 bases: TGTGCCAGCAGCCCCGTCCGAGGGACAGGTAATCAGCCCCAGCATTTT. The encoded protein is CASSPVRGTGNQPQHF.

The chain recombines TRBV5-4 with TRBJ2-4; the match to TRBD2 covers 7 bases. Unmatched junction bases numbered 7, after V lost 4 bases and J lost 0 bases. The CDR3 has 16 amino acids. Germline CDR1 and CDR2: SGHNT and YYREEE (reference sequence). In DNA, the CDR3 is TGTGCCAGCAGCCAAAGCGGGACGCTAGCCAAAAACATTCAGTACTTC. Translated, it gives CASSQSGTLAKNIQYF. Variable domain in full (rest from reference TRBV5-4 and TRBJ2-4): ETGVTQSPTHLIKTRGQQVTLRCSSQSGHNTVSWYQQALGQGPQFIFQYYREEENGRGNFPPRFSGLQFPNYSSELNVNALELDDSALYLCASSQSGTLAKNIQYFGAGTRLSVL.

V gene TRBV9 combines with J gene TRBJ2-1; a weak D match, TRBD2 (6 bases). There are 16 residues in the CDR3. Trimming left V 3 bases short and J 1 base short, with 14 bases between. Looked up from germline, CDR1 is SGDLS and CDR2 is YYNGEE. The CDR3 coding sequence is TGTGCCAGCAGCGAGAATAGCGGCTCTTCCTACAATGAGCAGTTCTTC. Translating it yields CASSENSGSSYNEQFF.

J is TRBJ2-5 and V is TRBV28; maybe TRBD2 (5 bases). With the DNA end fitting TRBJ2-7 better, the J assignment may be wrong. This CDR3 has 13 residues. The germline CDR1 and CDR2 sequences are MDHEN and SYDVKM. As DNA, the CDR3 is TGTGCCAGCAGTCTTCCCCGAGGGTACGAGCAGTACTTC. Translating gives CASSLPRGYEQYF.

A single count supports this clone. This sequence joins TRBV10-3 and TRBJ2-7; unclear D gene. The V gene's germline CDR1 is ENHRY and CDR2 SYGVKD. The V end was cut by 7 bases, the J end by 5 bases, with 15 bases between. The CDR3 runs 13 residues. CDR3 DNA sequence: TGTGCCATCACAACAGACCTTTCCGACGAGCAGTACTTC. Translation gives CAITTDLSDEQYF.

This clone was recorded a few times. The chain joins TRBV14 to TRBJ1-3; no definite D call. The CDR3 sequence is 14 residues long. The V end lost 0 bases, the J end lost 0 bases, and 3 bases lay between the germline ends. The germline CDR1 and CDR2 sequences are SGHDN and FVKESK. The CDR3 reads CASSQDSSGNTIYF. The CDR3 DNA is TGTGCCAGCAGCCAAGACAGCTCTGGAAACACCATATATTTT.

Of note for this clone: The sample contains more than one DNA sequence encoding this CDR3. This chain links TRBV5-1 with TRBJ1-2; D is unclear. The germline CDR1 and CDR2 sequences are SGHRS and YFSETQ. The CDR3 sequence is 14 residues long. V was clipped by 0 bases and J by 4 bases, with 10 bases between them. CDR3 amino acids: CASSLGTARYGYTF. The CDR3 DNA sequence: TGCGCCAGCAGCTTGGGTACAGCACGCTATGGCTACACCTTC.

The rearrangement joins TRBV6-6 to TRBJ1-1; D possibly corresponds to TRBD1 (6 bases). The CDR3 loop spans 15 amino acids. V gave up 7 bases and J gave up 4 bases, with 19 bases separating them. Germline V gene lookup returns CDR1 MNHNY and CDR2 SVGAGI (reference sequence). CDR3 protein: CASTKNSGATTEAFF. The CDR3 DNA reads TGTGCCAGCACGAAAAATTCAGGGGCAACCACTGAAGCTTTCTTT.

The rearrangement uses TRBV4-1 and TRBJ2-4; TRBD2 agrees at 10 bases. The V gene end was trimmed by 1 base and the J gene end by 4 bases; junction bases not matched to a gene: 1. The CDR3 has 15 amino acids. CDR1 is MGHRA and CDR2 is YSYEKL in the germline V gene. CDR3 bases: TGCGCCAGCAGCCAAGTACTAGCGGGGAAAAACATTCAGTACTTC. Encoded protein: CASSQVLAGKNIQYF.

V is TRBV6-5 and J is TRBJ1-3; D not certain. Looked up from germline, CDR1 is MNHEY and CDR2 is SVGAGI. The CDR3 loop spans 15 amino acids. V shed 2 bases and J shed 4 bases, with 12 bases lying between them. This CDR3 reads CASSYAGETGNTIYF. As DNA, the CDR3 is TGTGCCAGCAGTTACGCCGGGGAGACGGGAAACACCATATATTTT.

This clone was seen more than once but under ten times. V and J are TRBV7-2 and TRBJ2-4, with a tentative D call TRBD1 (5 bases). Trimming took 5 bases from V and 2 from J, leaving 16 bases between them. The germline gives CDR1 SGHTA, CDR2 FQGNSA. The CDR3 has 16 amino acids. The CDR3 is CASSPPGIGSKNIQYF. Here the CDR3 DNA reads TGTGCCAGCAGCCCCCCAGGGATTGGTTCCAAAAACATTCAGTACTTC.

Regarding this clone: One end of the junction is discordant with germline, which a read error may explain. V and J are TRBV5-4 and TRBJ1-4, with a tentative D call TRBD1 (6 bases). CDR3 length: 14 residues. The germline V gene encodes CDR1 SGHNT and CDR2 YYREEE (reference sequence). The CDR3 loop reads CASSLDRVNEKLFF. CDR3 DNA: TGTGCCAGCAGTTTGGACAGAGTGAATGAAAAACTGTTTTTT.

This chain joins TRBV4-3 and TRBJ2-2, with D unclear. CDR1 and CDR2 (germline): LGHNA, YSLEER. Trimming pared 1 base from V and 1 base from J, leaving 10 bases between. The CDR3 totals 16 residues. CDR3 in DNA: TGCGCCAGCAGCCAAGGCGCACAGATGAACACCGGGGAGCTGTTTTTT. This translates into CASSQGAQMNTGELFF.

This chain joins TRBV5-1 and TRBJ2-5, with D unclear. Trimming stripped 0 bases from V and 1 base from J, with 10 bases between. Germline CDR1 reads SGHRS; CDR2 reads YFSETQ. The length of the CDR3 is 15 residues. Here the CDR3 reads CASSLGLHLQETQYF. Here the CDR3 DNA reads TGCGCCAGCAGCTTGGGACTCCACCTCCAAGAGACCCAGTACTTC.

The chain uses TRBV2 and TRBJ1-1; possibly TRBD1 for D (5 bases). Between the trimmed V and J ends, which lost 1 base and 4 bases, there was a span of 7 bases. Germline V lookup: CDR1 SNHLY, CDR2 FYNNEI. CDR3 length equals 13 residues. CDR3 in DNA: TGTGCCAGCAGTGAAGTGGGGGGCACTGAAGCTTTCTTT. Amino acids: CASSEVGGTEAFF. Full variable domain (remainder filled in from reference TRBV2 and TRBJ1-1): EPEVTQTPSHQVTQMGQEVILRCVPISNHLYFYWYRQILGQKVEFLVSFYNNEISEKSEIFDDQFSVERPDGSNFTLKIRSTKLEDSAMYFCASSEVGGTEAFFGQGTRLTVV.